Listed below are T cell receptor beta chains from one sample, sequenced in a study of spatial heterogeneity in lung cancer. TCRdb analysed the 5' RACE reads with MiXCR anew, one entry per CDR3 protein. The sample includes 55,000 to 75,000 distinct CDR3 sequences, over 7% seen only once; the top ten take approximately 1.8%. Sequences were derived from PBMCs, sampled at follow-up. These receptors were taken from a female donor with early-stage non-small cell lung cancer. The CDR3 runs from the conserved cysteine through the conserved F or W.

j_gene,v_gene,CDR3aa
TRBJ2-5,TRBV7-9,CASSISGGLETQYF
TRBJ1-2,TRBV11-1,CASSRDGNYGYTF
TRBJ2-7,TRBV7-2,CASSRIGAYEQYF
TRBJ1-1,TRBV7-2,CASSALRGGGSTEAFF
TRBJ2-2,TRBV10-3,CAISDSGRTTGELFF
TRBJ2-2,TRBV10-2,CASSRDSNTGELFF
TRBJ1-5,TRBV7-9,CASSLEGGRNQPQHF
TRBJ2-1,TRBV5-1,CASSTSGRAYNEQFF
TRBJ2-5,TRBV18,CASSRTGSSETQYF
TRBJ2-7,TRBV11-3,CASSKTRDGGEQYF
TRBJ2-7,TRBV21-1,CASSKVRAGHVFYEQYF
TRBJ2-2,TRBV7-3,CASSLNPGGNTGELFF
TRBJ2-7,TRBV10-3,CAISGTGSFEQYF
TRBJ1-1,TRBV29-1,CTGKGGNTEAFF
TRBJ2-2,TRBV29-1,CSVVTFQNTGELFF
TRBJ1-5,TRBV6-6,CASNTILQVDQPQHF
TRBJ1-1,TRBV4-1,CASSKEVGPINTEAFF
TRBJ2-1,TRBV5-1,CASSLATVGQFF
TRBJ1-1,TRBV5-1,CASSLPTGQSEAFF
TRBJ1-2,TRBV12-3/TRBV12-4,CASSLGLPGVYTF
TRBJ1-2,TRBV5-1,CASSLGQYYGYTF
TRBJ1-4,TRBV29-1,CSVRQSANEKLFF
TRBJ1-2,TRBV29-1,CSVADKNYGYTF
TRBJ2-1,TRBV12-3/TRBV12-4,CASSRISGLGNEQFF
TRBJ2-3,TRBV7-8,CASSYQRARTGTRRTDTQYF
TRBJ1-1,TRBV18,CASSPGRGGTEAFF
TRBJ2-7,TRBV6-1,CASSEIGGYEQYF
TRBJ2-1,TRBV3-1,CASSPGFLAGSYNEQFF
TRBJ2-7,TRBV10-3,CAISESGPFYEQYF
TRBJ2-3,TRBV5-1,CASSSIAGGDTDTQYF
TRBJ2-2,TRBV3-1,CASSRLSPNTGELFF
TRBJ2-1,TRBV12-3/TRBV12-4,CASSLGAYNEQFF
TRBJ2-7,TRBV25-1,CASSLGGSYEQYF
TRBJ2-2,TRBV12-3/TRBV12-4,CASSPQVNTGELFF
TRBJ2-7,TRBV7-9,CASSSLLRYEQYF
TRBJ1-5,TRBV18,CASSRQVNQPQHF
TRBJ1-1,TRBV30,CAWSVKKTEAFF
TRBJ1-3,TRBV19,CASSGVLVDTIYF
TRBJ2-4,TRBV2,CASKLAGKNIQYF
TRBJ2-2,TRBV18,CASSPPSYGTYTGELFF